These 5 T cell receptor beta chains originate from one sample sequenced in a study of T cell responses to AZD1222 COVID-19 vaccine. The protocol was immunoSEQ multiplex PCR, while the TCRdb copy is restricted to in-frame clones and leaves out a portion. The table has around 260,000 clones, just over 90% seen once; the top ten hold roughly 0.5%. Sequencing was performed on peripheral blood, taken on day 0 of AZD1222 vaccination. The receptor set was obtained from an adult in good health.

The CDR3 DNA follows: TGTGCCAGCAGCCCGCGACAGGGCCGCTCCTACGAGCAGTACTTC. Translated, it gives CASSPRQGRSYEQYF. The genes are TRBV14 and TRBJ2-7, with 7 bases aligning to TRBD1. After removal of 4 bases from V and 0 bases from J, the junction contained 6 bases not matched to a gene. Germline V gene data show CDR1 as SGHDN and CDR2 as FVKESK. This CDR3 has 15 residues.

The V gene is TRBV5-1, the J gene TRBJ2-7; D not resolved. The V gene lost 2 bases and the J gene lost 5 bases, with 14 bases spanning the gap. The CDR3 has 14 residues. Germline V gene lookup returns CDR1 SGHRS and CDR2 YFSETQ. The CDR3 bases are TGCGCCAGCAGCTTAGAGCCAATCGAGGACGAGCAGTACTTC. Translating gives CASSLEPIEDEQYF.

The chain has TRBV15 and TRBJ2-7; D not resolved. The CDR3 totals 14 residues. V was trimmed by 8 bases and J by 5 bases, leaving 19 bases between them. Germline V gene lookup returns CDR1 LNHNV and CDR2 YYDKDF (reference sequence). The CDR3: CATALGSRADEQYF. The CDR3 coding sequence is TGTGCCACCGCCTTGGGGTCCCGAGCCGACGAGCAGTACTTC. Combining the CDR3 with reference TRBV15 and TRBJ2-7 gives the whole variable domain DAMVIQNPRYQVTQFGKPVTLSCSQTLNHNVMYWYQQKSSQAPKLLFHYYDKDFNNEADTPDNFQSRRPNTSFCFLDIRSPGLGDTAMYLCATALGSRADEQYFGPGTRLTVT.

This chain joins TRBV7-9 and TRBJ1-6, with D possibly matching TRBD1 (6 bases). The germline gives CDR1 SEHNR, CDR2 FQNEAQ (reference sequence). The CDR3 extends over 15 amino acids. The germline V and J ends were trimmed by 4 bases and 8 bases, with 15 bases remaining between them. The CDR3 loop is CASSSPTGRDSPLHF. The CDR3 nucleotides read TGTGCCAGCAGCTCTCCAACAGGGAGGGATTCACCCCTCCACTTT.

The chain combines TRBV3-1 (or the pseudogene TRBV3-2) with TRBJ1-6; TRBD1 might be the D (5 bases). Trimming cost V 4 bases and J 7 bases, with 11 bases left between them. Germline V CDR1 and CDR2: LGHDT, YNNKEL (reference sequence). CDR3 length: 14 amino acids. CDR3 amino acids: CASSPTGENSPLHF. As DNA, the CDR3 is TGTGCCAGCAGCCCCACGGGGGAGAATTCACCCCTCCACTTT.